This TCR beta chain came from a study of blood T cell repertoires in COVID-19 (dated by TCRdb to the early 2020s). Regarding the research as a whole: Samples covering the acute and convalescent phases of COVID-19 were provided by collaborators in the United States, Italy and Spain. The material from the prospective study consisted of cDNA or gDNA derived from T cells, B-cell-depleted T cells, or PBMCs. Deeply sampled blood TCRbeta repertoires from subjects exposed to, actively infected with, or recovered from COVID-19 were included in the dataset. The repertoires were made available in a free public database intended to serve as a resource for research on the immune response to SARS-CoV-2. The samples were drawn from the first 160 participants of the ongoing ImmuneRACE study and from some 1,300 subjects provided by 6 global collaborators. Nearly every sample came with metadata listing a de-identified subject ID, COVID-19 status, age in years and sex. Where available, HLA class I and class II types were taken from metadata supplied by the sample provider and were not determined by assay-based typing.

CDR1 GTSNPN and CDR2 SVGIG are derived from the germline V gene (reference sequence). V was cut back by 3 bases and J by 4 bases, leaving a gap of 6 bases between them. Inclusive of the bounding cysteine and phenylalanine, the CDR3 is 11 residues long. Here the CDR3 DNA is all that survives: 33 bases in frame from base 1. TCRbeta CDR3 regions were amplified from genomic DNA by means of the immunoSEQ Assay, a bias-controlled multiplex PCR. The paper's data handling went like this. Nucleated cell counts per sample were estimated from amplification of reference gene primers within the assay. To quantify the absolute abundance of each unique TCRbeta CDR3 rearrangement, sequence reads were collapsed and filtered. For each sample, productive Simpson clonality was calculated as the square root of Simpson's diversity index across productive rearrangements. TCRdb took over this immuneACCESS table, retaining in-frame rearrangements with V and J assigned. Such tables are incomplete; in checked studies, under half of the missing clones stem from an unresolved V gene, and the remainder is unexplained. V and J calls and clone size are copied from that table; D and trimming were computed from the DNA. The sample table records about 120,000 clones; around 80% of these occur just once. The ten largest clones represent approximately 18% of the sample.

General study outcomes and caveats: The quantity of clinical and demographic metadata differed by source and by participant and was supplied without curation.

Concerning this clone: The clone's antigen remains unknown. Base-call qualities are not available, and no considerably larger clone is one nucleotide away.

At one collaborating source in Seattle, patients were enrolled during active infection and were followed longitudinally through the course of disease. Collaborating institutions collected whole blood in K2EDTA tubes following their own protocols. For TCRbeta analysis, collaborator samples were shipped as frozen whole blood, as isolated PBMCs, or as DNA extracted from either sample type. The sequencing input was peripheral blood. The chain is encoded by TRBV30 joined to TRBJ1-2; too little of a D gene remains to name it. The sequence was collected from a man younger than 45 with COVID-19, enrolled during active disease. The nucleotide sequence is given as TGTGCCTGGAGCGCAGGCTATGGCTACACCTTC. Protein translation: CAWSAGYGYTF. Outside the CDR3, residues come from the reference TRBV30 and TRBJ1-2 proteins, so the full variable domain is: SQTIHQWPATLVQPVGSPLSLECTVEGTSNPNLYWYRQAAGRGLQLLFYSVGIGQISSEVPQNLSASRPQDRQFILSSKKLLLSDSGFYLCAWSAGYGYTFGSGTRLTVV.